The rows below give T cell receptor beta chains drawn from one sample of a study of blood T cell repertoires in COVID-19. The protocol was immunoSEQ multiplex PCR, while the TCRdb copy is restricted to in-frame clones and leaves out a portion. The sample includes 150,000 to 200,000 clones, 85% of them seen just once. Sequenced material: peripheral blood. These receptors originate from a woman aged 55-75 years with acute or convalescent COVID-19. The CDR3 runs from the conserved cysteine through the conserved F or W. The order of the fields is V gene, D gene, clone size, J gene, CDR3 protein, CDR3 DNA. The D gene is left open where the match is weak. Size is stated for part of the rows, as once, few or many counts, or as a class when the clone is expanded.

TRBV7-9,.,.,TRBJ2-1,CASSLEGIGDEQFF,TGTGCCAGCAGCTTAGAGGGGATTGGGGATGAGCAGTTCTTC
TRBV19,.,.,TRBJ1-5,CASWTGRNSNQPQHF,TGTGCCAGTTGGACGGGGAGAAATAGCAATCAGCCCCAGCATTTT
TRBV5-1,.,few,TRBJ2-5,CASTPGGVGETQYF,TGCGCCAGCACCCCTGGAGGGGTCGGGGAGACCCAGTACTTC
TRBV7-9,.,.,TRBJ1-5,CASSWTGNQPQHF,TGTGCCAGCAGCTGGACAGGCAATCAGCCCCAGCATTTT
TRBV28,.,.,TRBJ2-7,CASSLKVPREQYF,TGTGCCAGCAGTTTGAAGGTCCCGAGGGAGCAGTACTTC
TRBV19,.,.,TRBJ1-5,CASSIGRQSYSNQPQHF,TGTGCCAGTAGTATTGGTCGACAGAGCTATAGCAATCAGCCCCAGCATTTT
TRBV9,TRBD2,once,TRBJ2-7,CASSVASGGIPYEQYF,TGTGCCAGCAGCGTAGCTTCCGGGGGGATCCCCTACGAGCAGTACTTC
TRBV10-2,.,.,TRBJ1-2,CASSLPSYRVEANYGYTF,TGCGCCAGCAGCCTCCCCTCGTACAGGGTCGAAGCTAACTATGGCTACACCTTC
TRBV6-5,TRBD1,.,TRBJ1-6,CASSTGGRSPLHF,TGTGCCAGCTCGACAGGGGGAAGATCACCCCTCCACTTT
TRBV1,.,.,TRBJ1-1,CTSSQEGVYTEAFF,TGCACCAGCAGCCAAGAGGGAGTATACACTGAAGCTTTCTTT
TRBV29-1,.,.,TRBJ1-1,CSVSRVGNTEAFF,TGCAGCGTTTCGAGGGTGGGGAACACTGAAGCTTTCTTT
TRBV29-1,.,.,TRBJ2-7,CSGSTGPAYEQYF,TGCAGCGGATCGACAGGCCCTGCCTACGAGCAGTACTTC
TRBV11-3,TRBD2,.,TRBJ2-2,CASSSWTSGRNTGELFF,TGTGCCAGCAGCTCCTGGACTAGCGGGAGAAACACCGGGGAGCTGTTTTTT
TRBV15,TRBD1,.,TRBJ2-3,CATSRTTGQGTDTQYF,TGTGCCACCAGCAGAACGACGGGACAGGGAACAGATACGCAGTATTTT
TRBV18,TRBD1,.,TRBJ1-4,CASSERTGGEKLFF,TGTGCCAGCTCGGAAAGGACAGGGGGTGAAAAACTGTTTTTT
TRBV2,TRBD1,.,TRBJ1-5,CASSGRDRSQHF,TGTGCCAGCAGTGGCCGGGACAGGTCCCAGCATTTT
TRBV6-1,TRBD2,.,TRBJ2-7,CASSEALTSVEYEQYF,TGTGCCAGCAGTGAAGCGCTAACTAGCGTAGAATACGAGCAGTACTTC
TRBV9,.,.,TRBJ2-2,CASTIGVNTGELFF,TGTGCCAGCACCATAGGGGTGAACACCGGGGAGCTGTTTTTT
TRBV5-8,.,.,TRBJ2-2,CASSSGTNTGELFF,TGTGCCAGCAGCTCAGGGACGAACACCGGGGAGCTGTTTTTT
TRBV7-9,.,.,TRBJ1-3,CASSLTGTSGNTIYF,TGTGCCAGCAGCCTTACAGGCACCTCTGGAAACACCATATATTTT
TRBV3-1/TRBV3-2,.,once,TRBJ2-5,CASSQGLETQYF,TGTGCCAGCAGCCAAGGTCTCGAGACCCAGTACTTC
TRBV11-2,TRBD2,.,TRBJ2-7,CASSAREVSYEQYF,TGTGCCAGCAGCGCGCGGGAGGTTTCCTACGAGCAGTACTTC
TRBV28,TRBD2,.,TRBJ2-1,CASSPLREAYNEQFF,TGTGCCAGCAGTCCACTCCGGGAGGCCTACAATGAGCAGTTCTTC
TRBV19,.,.,TRBJ1-4,CASSRNGEWGEKLFF,TGTGCCAGTAGTCGGAATGGGGAATGGGGCGAAAAACTGTTTTTT
TRBV6-6,.,.,TRBJ1-4,CASSLAAVRTNEKLFF,TGTGCCAGCAGCCTAGCCGCAGTGAGAACTAATGAAAAACTGTTTTTT
TRBV7-9,.,once,TRBJ1-4,CASSSATNEKLFF,TGTGCCAGCAGCTCTGCAACTAATGAAAAACTGTTTTTT
TRBV4-1,TRBD2,.,TRBJ2-1,CASSQGPAGGYNEQFF,TGCGCCAGCAGCCAAGGTCCAGCGGGAGGTTACAATGAGCAGTTCTTC
TRBV2,TRBD1,.,TRBJ1-5,CASRRDRRNQPQHF,TGTGCCAGCAGGCGGGACAGGCGGAATCAGCCCCAGCATTTT
TRBV3-1/TRBV3-2,.,.,TRBJ1-3,CASSQDLGGGSGNTIYF,TGTGCCAGCAGCCAAGACCTCGGGGGGGGGTCTGGAAACACCATATATTTT
TRBV14,TRBD1,.,TRBJ1-3,CASSLLWRGQAAGNTIYF,TGTGCCAGCAGCCTCCTATGGAGGGGACAGGCAGCTGGAAACACCATATATTTT
TRBV6-6,TRBD1,.,TRBJ1-6,CASSPGQNNSPLHF,TGTGCCAGCAGCCCGGGACAGAATAATTCACCCCTCCACTTT
TRBV28,TRBD1,.,TRBJ1-4,CASSSGQGPPFNEKLFF,TGTGCCAGCAGTTCGGGACAGGGGCCTCCTTTTAATGAAAAACTGTTTTTT
TRBV27,.,.,TRBJ1-1,CASSPGRTEAFF,TGTGCCAGCAGCCCCGGTCGTACTGAAGCTTTCTTT
TRBV3-1/TRBV3-2,.,.,TRBJ2-3,CASSQAATSTDTQYF,TGTGCCAGCAGCCAAGCTGCGACTAGCACAGATACGCAGTATTTT
TRBV7-2,.,once,TRBJ1-2,CASSSGAFGYTF,TGTGCCAGCAGCTCAGGGGCATTTGGCTACACCTTC
TRBV5-4,TRBD2,.,TRBJ2-3,CASSPGTSGGTDTQYF,TGTGCCAGCAGTCCCGGGACTAGCGGCGGGACAGATACGCAGTATTTT
TRBV5-1,.,.,TRBJ1-1,CASSSHAQGKNTEAFF,TGCGCCAGCAGCTCCCACGCACAGGGAAAGAACACTGAAGCTTTCTTT
TRBV28,.,.,TRBJ2-1,CASSTRYSYNEQFF,TGTGCCAGCAGCACCAGATACTCCTACAATGAGCAGTTCTTC
TRBV5-1,TRBD1,.,TRBJ2-1,CASALVPGTDYNEQFF,TGCGCCAGCGCCCTTGTCCCCGGGACAGACTACAATGAGCAGTTCTTC
TRBV19,.,.,TRBJ1-1,CASNRGTEAFF,TGTGCCAGTAATCGGGGCACTGAAGCTTTCTTT
TRBV19,.,.,TRBJ1-2,CATTNPGLGYGYTF,TGTGCCACCACCAACCCAGGGTTGGGCTATGGCTACACCTTC
TRBV20-1,.,once,TRBJ1-4,CSASGTDNNEKLFF,TGCAGTGCTAGTGGAACAGACAATAATGAAAAACTGTTTTTT
TRBV3-1/TRBV3-2,.,once,TRBJ2-1,CASSQAQRSYNEQFF,TGTGCCAGCAGCCAAGCCCAGCGGAGCTACAATGAGCAGTTCTTC